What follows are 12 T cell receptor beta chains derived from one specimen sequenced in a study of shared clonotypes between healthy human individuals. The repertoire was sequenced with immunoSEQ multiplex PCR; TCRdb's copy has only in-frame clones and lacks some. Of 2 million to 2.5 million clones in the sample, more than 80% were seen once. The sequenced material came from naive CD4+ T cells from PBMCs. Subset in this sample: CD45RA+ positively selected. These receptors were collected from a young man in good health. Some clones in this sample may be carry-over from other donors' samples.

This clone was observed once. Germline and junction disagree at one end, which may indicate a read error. The CDR3 DNA is TGTGCCTGGAGTGTGGGGGGATCGGAGGACATCCTACGAGCAGTGGACTTC. Amino acids: CAWSVGGSEDILRAVDF. This chain connects TRBV30 to TRBJ2-7; D is possibly TRBD2 (6 bases). The CDR3 extends over 17 amino acids. Germline V gene lookup returns CDR1 GTSNPN and CDR2 SVGIG (reference sequence).

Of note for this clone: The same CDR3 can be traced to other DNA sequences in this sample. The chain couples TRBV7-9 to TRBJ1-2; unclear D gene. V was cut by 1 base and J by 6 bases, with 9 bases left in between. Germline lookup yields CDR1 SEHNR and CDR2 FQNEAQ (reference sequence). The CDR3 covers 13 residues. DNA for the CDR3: TGTGCCAGCAGCTTAGGACGTACGGATGGCTACACCTTC. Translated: CASSLGRTDGYTF.

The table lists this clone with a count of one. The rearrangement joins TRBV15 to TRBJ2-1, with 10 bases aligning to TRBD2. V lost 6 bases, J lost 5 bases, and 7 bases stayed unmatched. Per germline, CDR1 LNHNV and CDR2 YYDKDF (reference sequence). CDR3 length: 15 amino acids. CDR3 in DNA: TGTGCCACCAGAGGGGAACTAGCGGGGCACAATGAGCAGTTCTTC. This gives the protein CATRGELAGHNEQFF.

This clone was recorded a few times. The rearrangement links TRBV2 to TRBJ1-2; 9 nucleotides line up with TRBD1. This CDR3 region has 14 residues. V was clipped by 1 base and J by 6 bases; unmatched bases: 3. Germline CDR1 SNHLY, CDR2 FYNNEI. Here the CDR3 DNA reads TGTGCCAGCAGTGAAGGGGACAGGGATGATGGCTACACCTTC. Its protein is CASSEGDRDDGYTF.

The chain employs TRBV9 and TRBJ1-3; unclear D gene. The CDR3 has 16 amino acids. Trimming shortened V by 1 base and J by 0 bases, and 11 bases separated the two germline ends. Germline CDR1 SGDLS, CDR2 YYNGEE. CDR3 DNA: TGTGCCAGCAGCGTACTAGGACCGTACTCTGGAAACACCATATATTTT. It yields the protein CASSVLGPYSGNTIYF. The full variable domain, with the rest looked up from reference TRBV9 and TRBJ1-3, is DSGVTQTPKHLITATGQRVTLRCSPRSGDLSVYWYQQSLDQGLQFLIQYYNGEERAKGNILERFSAQQFPDLHSELNLSSLELGDSALYFCASSVLGPYSGNTIYFGEGSWLTVV.

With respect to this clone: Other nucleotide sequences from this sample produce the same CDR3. The CDR3 loop is CASSLRQGTYNEQFF. DNA of the CDR3: TGTGCCAGCAGCTTGAGGCAGGGGACCTACAATGAGCAGTTCTTC. The chain links TRBV5-4 to TRBJ2-1, with TRBD1 as a possible D gene (6 bases). Trimming stripped 1 base from V and 2 bases from J, with 10 bases between. The germline V gene has CDR1 SGHNT and CDR2 YYREEE (reference sequence). This CDR3 has 15 amino acids.

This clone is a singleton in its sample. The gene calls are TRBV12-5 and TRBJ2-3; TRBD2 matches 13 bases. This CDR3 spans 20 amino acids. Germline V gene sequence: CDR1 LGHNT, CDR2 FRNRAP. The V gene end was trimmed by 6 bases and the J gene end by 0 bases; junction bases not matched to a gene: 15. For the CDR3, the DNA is TGTGCTAGTGGCCCATCCCTCGGGACTAGCGGGACCGCTAGCACAGATACGCAGTATTTT. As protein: CASGPSLGTSGTASTDTQYF.

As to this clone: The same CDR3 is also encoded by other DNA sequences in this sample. The CDR3 region is CASSLGQGDGYTF. The CDR3 region has the DNA TGTGCCAGCAGCTTGGGGCAGGGCGATGGCTACACCTTC. The V and J genes are TRBV7-3 and TRBJ1-2; perhaps TRBD1 as D (5 bases). The CDR3 contains 13 residues. The ends were cut back, 3 bases at V and 6 bases at J, with 11 bases in the middle. Germline assignment: CDR1 SGHTA and CDR2 FQGTGA.

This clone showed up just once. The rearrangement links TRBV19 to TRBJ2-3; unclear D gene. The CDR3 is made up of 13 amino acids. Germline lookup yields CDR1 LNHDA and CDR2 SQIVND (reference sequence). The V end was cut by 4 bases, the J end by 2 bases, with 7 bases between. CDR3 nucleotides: TGTGCCAGTAGTACAAGCATCACAGATACGCAGTATTTT. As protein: CASSTSITDTQYF.

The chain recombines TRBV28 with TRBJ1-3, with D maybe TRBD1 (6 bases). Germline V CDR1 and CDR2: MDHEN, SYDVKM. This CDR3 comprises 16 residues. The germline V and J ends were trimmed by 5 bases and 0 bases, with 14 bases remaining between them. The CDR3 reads CASSPPTGFSGNTIYF. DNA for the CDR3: TGTGCCAGCAGTCCCCCCACAGGGTTCTCTGGAAACACCATATATTTT.

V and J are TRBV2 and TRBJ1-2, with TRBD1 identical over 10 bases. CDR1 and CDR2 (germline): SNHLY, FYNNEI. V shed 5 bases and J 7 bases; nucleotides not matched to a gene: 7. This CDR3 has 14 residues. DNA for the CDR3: TGTGCCAGCAGTCCCTTTCGACAGGGGGCTGGCTACACCTTC. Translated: CASSPFRQGAGYTF.

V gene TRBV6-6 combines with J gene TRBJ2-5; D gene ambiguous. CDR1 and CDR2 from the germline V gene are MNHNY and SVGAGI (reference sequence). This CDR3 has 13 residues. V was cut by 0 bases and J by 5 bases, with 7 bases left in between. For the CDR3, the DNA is TGTGCCAGCAGTTACTCAGGGTTGGAGACCCAGTACTTC. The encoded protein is CASSYSGLETQYF.